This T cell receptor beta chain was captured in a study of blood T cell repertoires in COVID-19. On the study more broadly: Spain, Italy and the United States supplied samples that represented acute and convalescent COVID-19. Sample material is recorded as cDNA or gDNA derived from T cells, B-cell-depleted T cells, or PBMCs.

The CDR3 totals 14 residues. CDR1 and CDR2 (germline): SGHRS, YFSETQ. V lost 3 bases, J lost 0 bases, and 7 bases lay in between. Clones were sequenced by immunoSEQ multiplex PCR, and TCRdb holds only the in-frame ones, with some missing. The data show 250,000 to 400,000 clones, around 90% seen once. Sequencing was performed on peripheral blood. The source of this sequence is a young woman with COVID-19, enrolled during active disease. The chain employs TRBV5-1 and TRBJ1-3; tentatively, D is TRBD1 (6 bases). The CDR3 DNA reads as TGCGCCAGCAGCTCGGACAGCTCTGGAAACACCATATATTTT. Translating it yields CASSSDSSGNTIYF.